This T cell receptor beta chain emerged from a study of blood T cell repertoires in COVID-19. The germline V gene encodes CDR1 SGHKS and CDR2 YYEKEE (reference sequence). V was trimmed by 4 bases and J by 2 bases, leaving 13 bases between them. This CDR3 region has 15 residues. The study drew participants aged about 18 to 89 years from 24 US areas. Categorization into cohorts depended on clinical history that participants reported. Some clones are missing from TCRdb's copy, which holds only in-frame ones; the method was immunoSEQ multiplex PCR. The profile shows over 110,000 clones, roughly 84% of them singletons.

The rearrangement links TRBV5-5 to TRBJ1-5; D perhaps matches TRBD1 (5 bases). The material sequenced was PBMCs or T cells enriched from blood (not recorded which). The TCR comes from a man aged 35 to 55 with acute COVID-19. The DNA of the CDR3 is TGTGCCAGCAGCGACAGTCCCCTGGGCAATCAGCCCCAGCATTTT. Residues: CASSDSPLGNQPQHF.